One and the same sample provided the 6 T cell receptor beta chains below, sequenced in a study of T cells in Graves' hyperthyroidism and ophthalmopathy. Researchers amplified the TCR beta CDR3 regions from RNA transcripts. HTBI primers were the set used in a first-round RT-PCR of the TCR CDR3. TCRdb independently ran MiXCR on the multiplex PCR reads; one entry per CDR3 protein. The sample carries more than 550,000 distinct CDR3 sequences, 17% recorded once. The sequencing input was blood. These receptors came from a man aged 45-65 years with Graves' hyperthyroidism.

This clonotype was observed a few times. The chain carries TRBV6-2 or TRBV6-3 and TRBJ2-1; no clear D gene. V lost 5 bases and J 7 bases, leaving 12 bases between the germline ends. CDR1 is MNHEY and CDR2 is SVGEGT in the germline V gene. The CDR3 is 13 amino acids. CDR3 bases: TGTGCCAGCAGTAAATGGGTGGGGAATGAGCAGTTCTTC. Residues: CASSKWVGNEQFF.

At least ten counts were recorded for this clonotype. The chain joins TRBV5-1 to TRBJ2-2; 11 nucleotides line up with TRBD1. The V gene's germline CDR1 is SGHRS and CDR2 YFSETQ. V lost 4 bases, J lost 4 bases, and 6 bases stayed unmatched. This CDR3 has 16 amino acids. Here the CDR3 reads CASSPNGQGATGELFF. In DNA form, the CDR3 reads TGCGCCAGCAGCCCCAACGGACAGGGGGCCACCGGGGAGCTGTTTTTT. Variable domain in full (rest from reference TRBV5-1 and TRBJ2-2): KAGVTQTPRYLIKTRGQQVTLSCSPISGHRSVSWYQQTPGQGLQFLFEYFSETQRNKGNFPGRFSGRQFSNSRSEMNVSTLELGDSALYLCASSPNGQGATGELFFGEGSRLTVL.

This clonotype has at least ten counts. The genes are TRBV28 and TRBJ1-1; D not certain. Per the germline V gene, CDR1 is MDHEN and CDR2 is SYDVKM. This CDR3 region has 11 residues. The germline V and J ends were trimmed by 7 bases and 2 bases, with 5 bases remaining between them. The DNA of the CDR3 is TGTGCCAGCACCACTAACACTGAAGCTTTCTTT. It yields the protein CASTTNTEAFF.

This clonotype was counted a few times. This chain joins TRBV6-1 and TRBJ1-1, with D possibly being TRBD1 (5 bases). The CDR3 has 15 residues. Between the trimmed V and J ends, which lost 7 bases and 0 bases, there was a span of 15 bases. CDR1 is MNHNS, CDR2 SASEGT, per germline. The CDR3 sequence: CASKWGGTVNTEAFF. The CDR3 coding sequence is TGTGCCAGCAAGTGGGGAGGGACGGTGAACACTGAAGCTTTCTTT.

This rearrangement joins TRBV29-1 to TRBJ1-2, with D possibly TRBD1 on 5 matching bases. The CDR3 has 16 residues. V gave up 0 bases and J gave up 4 bases, with 18 bases separating them. From germline, CDR1 is SQVTM and CDR2 ANQGSEA. As DNA, the CDR3 is TGCAGCGTTGAAGATCTAGAAAACAGGCCGCTCTATGGCTACACCTTC. Translated, it gives CSVEDLENRPLYGYTF.

This clonotype was counted at least ten times. V gene TRBV6-1 combines with J gene TRBJ1-2; unclear D gene. Germline CDR1 and CDR2: MNHNS and SASEGT. The CDR3 length is 13 residues. V shed 6 bases and J shed 4 bases, with 12 bases lying between them. CDR3 nucleotides: TGTGCCAGCAGACGAGATGGAAGCTATGGCTACACCTTC. It encodes CASRRDGSYGYTF.